The present T cell receptor (beta chain) was sequenced within a study of OX40 agonist ivuxolimab in advanced cancers. The overall study: The dose-escalation group included hepatocellular carcinoma, melanoma, renal cell carcinoma and head and neck cancer. Findings and caveats of the study: Antigens targeted by the expanded peripheral T cells were not determined.

Repertoires were generated with immunoSEQ multiplex PCR, while TCRdb's copy carries only in-frame clones and drops some. The sample has around 39,000 clones, roughly nine tenths seen once; the top ten hold less than 5%. Germline V gene lookup returns CDR1 MDHEN and CDR2 SYDVKM. The CDR3 has 16 amino acids. The ends were cut back, 6 bases at V and 0 bases at J, with 15 bases in the middle. This clone occurred a few times. Its antigen is currently unknown. The input for sequencing was CD4+ or CD8+ T cells sorted from blood, taken in a trial of the OX40 agonist ivuxolimab. This receptor was taken from an adult with an advanced solid tumor such as melanoma, head and neck, liver or kidney cancer. The rearrangement joins TRBV28 to TRBJ2-1, with D possibly TRBD2 on 6 matching bases. This CDR3 is CASRSLAPSSYNEQFF. The DNA for the CDR3 is TGTGCCAGCAGGTCACTAGCTCCGAGCTCCTACAATGAGCAGTTCTTC.